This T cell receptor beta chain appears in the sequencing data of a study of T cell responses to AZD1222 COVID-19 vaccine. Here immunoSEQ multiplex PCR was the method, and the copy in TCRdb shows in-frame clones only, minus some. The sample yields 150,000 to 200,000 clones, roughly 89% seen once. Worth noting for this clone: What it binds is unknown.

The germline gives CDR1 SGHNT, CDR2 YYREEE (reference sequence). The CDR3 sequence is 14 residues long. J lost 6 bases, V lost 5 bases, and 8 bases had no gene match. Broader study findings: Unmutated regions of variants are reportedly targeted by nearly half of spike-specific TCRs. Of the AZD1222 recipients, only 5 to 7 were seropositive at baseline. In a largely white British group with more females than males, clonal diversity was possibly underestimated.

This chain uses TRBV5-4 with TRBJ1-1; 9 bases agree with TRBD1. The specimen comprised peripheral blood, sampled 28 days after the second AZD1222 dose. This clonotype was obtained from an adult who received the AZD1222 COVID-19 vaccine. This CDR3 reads CASRNRGRSAEAFF. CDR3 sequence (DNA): TGTGCCAGCAGAAACAGGGGGCGTTCGGCTGAAGCTTTCTTT.